This TCR beta chain was captured in a study of blood T cell repertoires in COVID-19. Study as a whole: From the United States, Italy and Spain came samples of acute and convalescent COVID-19. T cells, B-cell-depleted T cells, or PBMCs supplied cDNA or gDNA.

Under the authors' procedure: Researchers report that nucleated cell counts were estimated from reference gene primer amplification. The protocol was immunoSEQ multiplex PCR, while the TCRdb copy is restricted to in-frame clones and leaves out a portion. Clonal size and the V and J genes are those of that table, whereas D and trimming came from the DNA. The profile shows under 250,000 clones, less than 85% of them singletons. The germline gives CDR1 LNHDA, CDR2 SQIVND (reference sequence). The CDR3 covers 16 residues. V was clipped by 5 bases and J by 3 bases; unmatched bases: 10. The sequencing input was peripheral blood. The rearrangement uses TRBV19 and TRBJ1-2; 9 bases match TRBD1. This TCR derives from a woman in her 70s with acute or convalescent COVID-19. The CDR3: CASSARSRDRDYGYTF. Written as DNA, the CDR3 is TGTGCCAGTAGTGCCCGGTCCCGGGACAGGGACTATGGCTACACCTTC.